Following are 18 T cell receptor beta chains from one sample sequenced in a study of identical twins. TCRdb re-called the 5' RACE reads with MiXCR, one entry per CDR3 protein. The data show around 340,000 distinct CDR3 sequences, around an eighth seen once. The same data also went into a second study, on yellow fever vaccine responses in identical twins.

The material sequenced was CD8+ T cells sorted from blood. These receptors were collected from a woman younger than 30 in good health.

This clonotype occurred a few times. The chain carries TRBV7-7 and TRBJ2-1; 13 bases match TRBD2. The CDR3 has 15 residues. J gave up 8 bases and V 4 bases, and 5 bases lay outside the gene matches. Per germline, CDR1 SSHAT and CDR2 FNYEAQ (reference sequence). The CDR3 loop is CASSSLGLAGDEQFF. The CDR3 bases are TGTGCCAGCAGCTCCCTCGGACTAGCGGGAGATGAGCAGTTCTTC.

This clonotype was counted only a few times. The V call is TRBV6-6, the J call TRBJ2-1, with unresolved D. The length of the CDR3 is 11 residues. V was clipped by 6 bases and J by 12 bases, with 12 bases between them. Germline loops: CDR1 MNHNY, CDR2 SVGAGI (reference sequence). CDR3 DNA sequence: TGTGCCAGCAGCCCATACATTCGGCAGTTCTTC. This encodes CASSPYIRQFF.

V gene TRBV6-5 combines with J gene TRBJ1-1, with D unresolved. Germline V CDR1 and CDR2: MNHEY, SVGAGI. The CDR3 consists of 17 residues. V lost 0 bases and J 4 bases, leaving 18 bases between the germline ends. The CDR3 DNA reads TGTGCCAGCAGTTACTCGGAGGCAGACCTGTTTATCACTGAAGCTTTCTTT. As protein: CASSYSEADLFITEAFF.

This clonotype was seen at least ten times. The gene calls are TRBV15 and TRBJ2-1; unclear D gene. V was pared by 1 base and J by 2 bases, with 6 bases between. The V gene's germline CDR1 is LNHNV and CDR2 YYDKDF (reference sequence). CDR3 size: 14 residues. The DNA of the CDR3 is TGTGCCACCAGCAGAGTGGGCGCCTACAATGAGCAGTTCTTC. Protein product: CATSRVGAYNEQFF. The full variable domain, rest sourced from reference TRBV15 and TRBJ2-1, is DAMVIQNPRYQVTQFGKPVTLSCSQTLNHNVMYWYQQKSSQAPKLLFHYYDKDFNNEADTPDNFQSRRPNTSFCFLDIRSPGLGDTAMYLCATSRVGAYNEQFFGPGTRLTVL.

In its sample, this clonotype was seen a few times. The chain couples TRBV2 to TRBJ2-7; tentatively, D is TRBD2 (5 bases). The germline CDR1 and CDR2 sequences are SNHLY and FYNNEI. Trimming took 8 bases from V and 0 from J, leaving 17 bases between them. The CDR3 sequence is 15 residues long. CDR3 sequence: CASAERSPSSYEQYV. CDR3 coding DNA: TGTGCCAGCGCCGAGCGGTCCCCGAGCTCCTACGAGCAGTACGTC.

The chain joins TRBV19 to TRBJ2-1, with TRBD1 matching 8 bases. The germline gives CDR1 LNHDA, CDR2 SQIVND (reference sequence). The CDR3 runs to 15 residues. Germline trimming cut 5 bases from V and 4 bases from J; bases unmatched to any gene: 7. CDR3 DNA: TGTGCCAGTAGTGTCGGACAGGGTAGATACAATGAGCAGTTCTTC. Translation: CASSVGQGRYNEQFF.

The J gene is TRBJ2-7, the V gene TRBV2; weak D call: TRBD2 (5 bases). Germline V CDR1 and CDR2: SNHLY, FYNNEI. The CDR3 is 12 amino acids. V lost 10 bases to trimming and J lost 0 bases, with 10 bases between them. Written as DNA, the CDR3 is TGTGCCACCTTTGACTACTCCTACGAGCAGTACTTC. This encodes CATFDYSYEQYF.

V and J are TRBV9 and TRBJ2-1; D is unclear. Trimming pared 4 bases from V and 7 bases from J, leaving 15 bases between. The CDR3 runs 14 residues. Germline V lookup: CDR1 SGDLS, CDR2 YYNGEE. Written as DNA, the CDR3 is TGTGCCAGCAGCACCATGGGTGGTGGTAATGAGCAGTTCTTC. Encoded protein: CASSTMGGGNEQFF.

This clonotype was seen a few times. The DNA of the CDR3 is TGTGCCAGCAGACCAGGGAACACTGAAGCTTTCTTT. This codes for CASRPGNTEAFF. V usage is TRBV6-5 and J usage is TRBJ1-1; D is unclear. The CDR3 length is 12 residues. From germline, CDR1 is MNHEY and CDR2 SVGAGI. V shed 6 bases and J shed 1 base, with 6 bases lying between them.

The DNA for the CDR3 is TGCGCCAGCAGCCTAAAGGAGGGGGATGAGCAGTTCTTC. Translating gives CASSLKEGDEQFF. The chain joins TRBV4-1 to TRBJ2-1; TRBD1 or TRBD2 may be the D gene (6 bases each). Trimming cost V 4 bases and J 8 bases, with 12 bases left between them. The CDR3 sequence is 13 residues long. Germline loops: CDR1 MGHRA, CDR2 YSYEKL.

J is TRBJ2-7 and V is TRBV6-2 or TRBV6-3, with unresolved D. The CDR3 extends over 14 amino acids. Germline CDR1 is MNHEY and CDR2 is SVGEGT. Trimming stripped 2 bases from V and 6 bases from J, with 14 bases between. The CDR3 nucleotides read TGTGCCAGCAGTTACGGGGTGGCGCCTCTCGAGCAGTACGTC. It is translated as CASSYGVAPLEQYV.

This clonotype was found many times. The chain combines TRBV12-3 or TRBV12-4 with TRBJ2-2; D might be TRBD2 (5 bases). The CDR3 has 11 amino acids. V was trimmed by 9 bases and J by 6 bases, leaving 8 bases between them. The CDR3 region has the DNA TGTGCCAGTTCCGGGGCCGGGGAGCTGTTTTTT. Translation: CASSGAGELFF.

J is TRBJ2-1 and V is TRBV12-3 or TRBV12-4, with D perhaps matching TRBD2 (6 bases). With 4 bases removed from V and 2 bases from J, the gap between germline ends came to 9 bases. The CDR3 totals 14 residues. CDR3 nucleotides: TGTGCCAGCAGTTCGGAGGGCCCCTACAATGAGCAGTTCTTC. It specifies CASSSEGPYNEQFF.

This clonotype was seen ten or more times. The gene calls are TRBV9 and TRBJ1-1; D is perhaps TRBD1 (6 bases). V gave up 4 bases and J gave up 3 bases, with 22 bases separating them. The germline V gene encodes CDR1 SGDLS and CDR2 YYNGEE. The CDR3 runs 17 residues. The CDR3 DNA sequence: TGTGCCAGCAGCCCGGGCCCAGGGGCAACGGATCACACTGAAGCTTTCTTT. This sequence encodes CASSPGPGATDHTEAFF.

This clonotype has ten or more counts. This chain joins TRBV20-1 and TRBJ2-1; 10 bases line up with TRBD1. Germline-derived CDR1 and CDR2 are DFQATT and SNEGSKA (reference sequence). The CDR3 extends over 13 amino acids. With V trimmed by 3 bases and J by 6 bases, 2 bases remained unmatched. Written as DNA, the CDR3 is TGCAGTGCTAGTGGGGACAGGGGCAATGAGCAGTTCTTC. It codes for CSASGDRGNEQFF.

This chain uses TRBV27 with TRBJ2-1; D may be TRBD1 (6 bases). Germline loops: CDR1 MNHEY, CDR2 SMNVEV (reference sequence). V was cut by 6 bases and J by 4 bases, with 10 bases left in between. The CDR3 runs 13 residues. The DNA of the CDR3 is TGTGCCAGCAGGAATGGACAGTACAATGAGCAGTTCTTC. Amino acid sequence: CASRNGQYNEQFF.

The rearrangement joins TRBV7-9 to TRBJ1-5; the D is unclear. The V end lost 5 bases, the J end lost 4 bases, and 12 bases lay between the germline ends. This CDR3 is built from 14 residues. From germline, CDR1 is SEHNR and CDR2 FQNEAQ (reference sequence). Here the CDR3 reads CASSGGSVNQPQHF. CDR3 DNA sequence: TGTGCCAGCAGCGGAGGGTCTGTAAATCAGCCCCAGCATTTT.

The V and J genes are TRBV5-1 and TRBJ2-3; tentatively, D is TRBD2 (5 bases). Germline values: CDR1 SGHRS, CDR2 YFSETQ. Between the trimmed V and J ends, which lost 2 bases and 4 bases, there was a span of 8 bases. The length of the CDR3 is 13 residues. The CDR3 is CASSFGAADTQYF. Here the CDR3 DNA reads TGCGCCAGCAGCTTTGGAGCGGCAGATACGCAGTATTTT.